These T cell receptor beta chains were read from a single sample in a study of CD8+CD57+ T cells in acquired aplastic anemia. TCRdb independently ran MiXCR on the reads; one entry per CDR3 protein. The sample lists 150,000 to 200,000 distinct CDR3 sequences; 64% were seen once. The sequencing input was sorted CD4+, CD8+, or CD8+CD57+ T cells (not recorded which) from PBMCs. All receptors derive from a human donor with severe aplastic anemia or a healthy control (not recorded which). The CDR3 runs from the conserved cysteine through the conserved F or W. Fields, in order: CDR3 DNA, CDR3 protein, clone size, V gene, J gene, D gene. D genes are given only for firm matches. Expanded clones are given a class, and other clones once, few, many or no size at all.

TGTGCCAGCAGCTTAGCGACAAGTGCTGAAGCTTTCTTT	CASSLATSAEAFF	many	TRBV7-9	TRBJ1-1	NA
TGTGCCAGCAGCCCGGGGTCAGGGGGCTCCTACGAGCAGTACTTC	CASSPGSGGSYEQYF	few	TRBV7-3	TRBJ2-7	TRBD1
TGTGCCAGTAGTATCCCTGGGACAGCCTCCTACGAGCAGTACTTC	CASSIPGTASYEQYF	NA	TRBV19	TRBJ2-7	TRBD1
TGTGCCATCAGTGACCCGGAGGGTAGAGGGTACAATGAGGAGCAGTTCTTC	CAISDPEGRGYNEEQFF	NA	TRBV10-3	TRBJ2-1	NA
TGTGCCAGTACCACATCGGGGGGTGGCACTGAAGCTTTCTTT	CASTTSGGGTEAFF	NA	TRBV19	TRBJ1-1	NA
TGTGCCACCAGTGACCCGGGACAGTCTGAAGCTTTCTTT	CATSDPGQSEAFF	NA	TRBV24-1	TRBJ1-1	TRBD1
TGTGCCAGTAGCATACTAGCGAGCTCCTCCCACAATGAGCAGTTCTTC	CASSILASSSHNEQFF	NA	TRBV19	TRBJ2-1	TRBD2
TGCGCCAGCAGCTTGGGCTCTAGCGGGGTTCCGTACGAGCAGTACTTC	CASSLGSSGVPYEQYF	NA	TRBV5-1	TRBJ2-7	TRBD2
TGTGCCAGCAGCCTCACACAGGGATGGGTCTATGGCTACACCTTC	CASSLTQGWVYGYTF	many	TRBV27	TRBJ1-2	NA
TGCAGCGTTGAAGATCTGGGGGTTAGCGAGCAGTACTTC	CSVEDLGVSEQYF	NA	TRBV20-1	TRBJ2-7	NA
TGCAGCGTTGGGGGATCGACAGAATACGTCTTGGAGCAGTACTTC	CSVGGSTEYVLEQYF	NA	TRBV29-1	TRBJ2-7	NA
TGCAGCGTTGAGGTGGGCGTCCCTGAAGCTTTCTTT	CSVEVGVPEAFF	NA	TRBV29-1	TRBJ1-1	NA
TGTGCCATCAAAGGGGAAAAACTGTTTTTT	CAIKGEKLFF	NA	TRBV7-9	TRBJ1-4	NA
TGTGCCAGTAGTATAGAGGCAGGGGCCAATTCACCCCTCCACTTT	CASSIEAGANSPLHF	NA	TRBV19	TRBJ1-6	NA
TGTGCCAGCAACTTACAGAAGAACTATGGCTACACCTTC	CASNLQKNYGYTF	NA	TRBV2	TRBJ1-2	NA
TGTGCCAGCAGCTATACCGGGACAGCGAACACTGAAGCTTTCTTT	CASSYTGTANTEAFF	NA	TRBV7-2	TRBJ1-1	TRBD1
TGTGCCAGCAGCGGGACAGGGCTAGGGGGGACCCAGTACTTC	CASSGTGLGGTQYF	NA	TRBV5-6	TRBJ2-5	TRBD1
TGTGCCAGCAGCCAGGCCAGCGGCTATGGCTACACCTTC	CASSQASGYGYTF	NA	TRBV4-2	TRBJ1-2	NA
TGTGCCACCAGCAGAGTGCCCGGGGAGCTGTTTTTT	CATSRVPGELFF	NA	TRBV15	TRBJ2-2	NA
TGTGCCAGCAGGGGAGACGGACACTATGGCTACACCTTC	CASRGDGHYGYTF	NA	TRBV2	TRBJ1-2	NA
TGTGCCAGCAGCGTAGCTTGGGACACCGGGGAGGACGAGCAGTACTTC	CASSVAWDTGEDEQYF	NA	TRBV9	TRBJ2-7	NA
TGCGCCAGCAGCGAAGGACTAGCGGGAGTCCCCGAGCAGTACTTC	CASSEGLAGVPEQYF	NA	TRBV10-1	TRBJ2-7	TRBD2
TGTGCCAGCAGCTTAACGATTCCAGGGGCCGACACCTTC	CASSLTIPGADTF	NA	TRBV7-3	TRBJ1-2	NA
TGCAGTGCTAGAGCTACAGGGACCTACGAGCAGTACTTC	CSARATGTYEQYF	few	TRBV20-1	TRBJ2-7	NA
TGTGCCAGCAGTTTATTGACCGGGAGGGGACCCCATGAGACCCAGTACTTC	CASSLLTGRGPHETQYF	few	TRBV27	TRBJ2-5	TRBD2
TGCAGTGCTAGAGATCCTGGGACGCGGGGTCTATCGTGGCCCCAGCATTTT	CSARDPGTRGLSWPQHF	NA	TRBV20-1	TRBJ1-5	NA
TGTGCCAGCAGTGCAGGGACGACTAGCTCCTACGAGCAGTACTTC	CASSAGTTSSYEQYF	many	TRBV6-1	TRBJ2-7	NA
TGTGCCAGCAGCTTAAAGAGCTCCTATAATTCACCCCTCCACTTT	CASSLKSSYNSPLHF	NA	TRBV7-9	TRBJ1-6	NA
TGCAGTGCTAGTAGCTCGTCTAGCACAGATACGCAGTATTTT	CSASSSSSTDTQYF	few	TRBV20-1	TRBJ2-3	NA
TGTGCCAGCAACGTTGGGGCTTTCAGGGGAGGAGCTTTCTTT	CASNVGAFRGGAFF	NA	TRBV7-2	TRBJ1-1	NA
TGTGCCAGCAGCCAAGGTCCAGGGATGAACACTGAAGCTTTCTTT	CASSQGPGMNTEAFF	many	TRBV4-2	TRBJ1-1	NA
TGTGCCAGCAGCGTAGCAGCGGGAGGGGGGGAGACCCAGTACTTC	CASSVAAGGGETQYF	NA	TRBV9	TRBJ2-5	TRBD2